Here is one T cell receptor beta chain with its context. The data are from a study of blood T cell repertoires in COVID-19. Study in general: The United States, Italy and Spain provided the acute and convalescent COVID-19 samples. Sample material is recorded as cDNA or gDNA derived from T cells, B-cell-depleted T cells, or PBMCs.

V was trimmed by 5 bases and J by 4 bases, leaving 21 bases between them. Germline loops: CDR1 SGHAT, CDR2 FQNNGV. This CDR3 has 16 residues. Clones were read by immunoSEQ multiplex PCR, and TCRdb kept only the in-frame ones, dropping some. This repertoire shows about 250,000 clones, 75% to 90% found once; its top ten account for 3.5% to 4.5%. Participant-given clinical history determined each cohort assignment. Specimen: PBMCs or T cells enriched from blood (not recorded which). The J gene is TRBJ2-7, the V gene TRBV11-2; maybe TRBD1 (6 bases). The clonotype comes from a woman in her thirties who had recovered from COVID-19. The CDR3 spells CASSVTGRDRRYEQYF. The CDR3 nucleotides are TGTGCCAGCAGCGTAACTGGTAGAGACAGGAGATACGAGCAGTACTTC.